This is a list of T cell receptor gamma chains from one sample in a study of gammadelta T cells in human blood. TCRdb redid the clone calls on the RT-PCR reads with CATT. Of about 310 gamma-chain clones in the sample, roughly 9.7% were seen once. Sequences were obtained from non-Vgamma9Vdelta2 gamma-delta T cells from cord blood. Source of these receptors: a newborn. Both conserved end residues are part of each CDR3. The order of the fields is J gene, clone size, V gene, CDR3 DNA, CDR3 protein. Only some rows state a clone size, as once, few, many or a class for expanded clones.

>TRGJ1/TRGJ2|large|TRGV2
TGTGCCACCTGGGACGGGCTCCATTATTATAAGAAACTCTTT
CATWDGLHYYKKLF
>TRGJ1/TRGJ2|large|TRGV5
TGTGCCACCTGGGCGTATTATAAGAAACTCTTT
CATWAYYKKLF
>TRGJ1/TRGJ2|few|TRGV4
TGTGCCACCTGGGATGGGCACGATTATAAGAAACTCTTT
CATWDGHDYKKLF
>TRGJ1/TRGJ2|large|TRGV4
TGTGCCACCTGGGATGGGAATTATTATAAGAAACTCTTT
CATWDGNYYKKLF
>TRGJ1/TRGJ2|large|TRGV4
TGTGCCACCTGGGATGGGCCAAGGTATAAGAAACTCTTT
CATWDGPRYKKLF
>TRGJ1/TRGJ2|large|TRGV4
TGTGCCACCTGGGGGAATGAGGGATATAAGAAACTCTTT
CATWGNEGYKKLF
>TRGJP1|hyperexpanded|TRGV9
TGTGCCTTGTGGGAGTCACCGACTGGTTGGTTCAAGATATTT
CALWESPTGWFKIF
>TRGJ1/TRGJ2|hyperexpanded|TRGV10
TGTGCTGCGTGGGAGGGTAATTATAAGAAACTCTTT
CAAWEGNYKKLF
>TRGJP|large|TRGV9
TGTGCCTTGTGGGAGGTGATGCAAGAGTTGGGCAAAAAAATCAAGGTATTT
CALWEVMQELGKKIKVF
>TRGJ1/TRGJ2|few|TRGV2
TGTGCCACCTGGGACGGGGTCCGTTATAAGAAACTCTTT
CATWDGVRYKKLF
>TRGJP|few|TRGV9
TGTGCCTTGTGGGACGTGCAAGAGTTGGGCAAAAAAATCAAGGTATTT
CALWDVQELGKKIKVF
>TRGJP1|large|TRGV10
TGTGCTGCGTGGGATTCCACCACTGGTTGGTTCAAGATATTT
CAAWDSTTGWFKIF
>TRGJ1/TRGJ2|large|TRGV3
TGTGCCACCTGGGACCGGACGGGCGGGAAACTCTTT
CATWDRTGGKLF
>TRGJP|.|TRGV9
TGTGCCTTGTGGGAGTTGCAAGAGTTGGGCAAAAAAATCAAGGTATTT
CALWELQELGKKIKVF
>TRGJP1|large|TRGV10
TGTGCTGCGTGGTGCACTGGTTGGTTCAAGATATTT
CAAWCTGWFKIF
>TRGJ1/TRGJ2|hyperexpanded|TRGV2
TGTGCCACCTGGGACGGGTTTGTTAATTATTATAAGAAACTCTTT
CATWDGFVNYYKKLF
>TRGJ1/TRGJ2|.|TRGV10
TGTGCTGCGTGGTTATTATTATATAAGAAACTCTTT
CAAWLLLYKKLF
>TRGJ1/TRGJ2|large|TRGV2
TGTGCCACCTGGGACGGGCCACATTATAAGAAACTCTTT
CATWDGPHYKKLF
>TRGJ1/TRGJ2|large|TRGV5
TGTGCCACCTGGGACAGGCCGAGGTATAAGAAACTCTTT
CATWDRPRYKKLF
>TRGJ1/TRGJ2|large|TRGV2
TGTGCCACCTGGGACGACTACTATTACTATAAGAAACTCTTT
CATWDDYYYYKKLF
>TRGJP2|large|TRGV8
TGTGCCACCTGGGACTCTCCCGATGGTGATTGGATCAAGACGTTT
CATWDSPDGDWIKTF
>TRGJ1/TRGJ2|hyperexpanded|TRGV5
TGTGCCACCTGGGACAACCCGAAGGGAGCAGATTATAAGAAACTCTTT
CATWDNPKGADYKKLF
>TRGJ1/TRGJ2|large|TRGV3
TGTGCCACCTGGGACAGTATTACTCATTATTATAAGAAACTCTTT
CATWDSITHYYKKLF
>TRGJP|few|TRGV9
TGTGCCTTGTGGGAGATGAAAGAGTTGGGCAAAAAAATCAAGGTATTT
CALWEMKELGKKIKVF
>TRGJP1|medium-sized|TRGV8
TGTGCCACCTGGGATAAAGTTTCCACTGGTTGGTTCAAGATATTT
CATWDKVSTGWFKIF
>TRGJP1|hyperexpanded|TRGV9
TGTGCCTTGTGGTACACTGGTTGGTTCAAGATATTT
CALWYTGWFKIF
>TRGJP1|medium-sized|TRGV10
TGCTCGGTCCCTGGTTGGTTCAAGATATTT
CSVPGWFKIF
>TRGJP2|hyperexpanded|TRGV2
TGTGCCACCTGGGACGGGCCGCGTGTAAGTAGTGATTGGATCAAGACGTTT
CATWDGPRVSSDWIKTF
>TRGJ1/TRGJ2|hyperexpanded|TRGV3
TGTGCCACCTGGGACAGGCAAGATTATAAGAAACTCTTT
CATWDRQDYKKLF
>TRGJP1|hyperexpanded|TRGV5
TGTGCCACCTGGGTTGGTTGGTTCAAGATATTT
CATWVGWFKIF
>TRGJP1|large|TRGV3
TGTGCCACCTGGGACAGGCAAGGATGTACCACTGGTTGGTTCAAGATATTT
CATWDRQGCTTGWFKIF
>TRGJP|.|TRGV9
TGTGCCTTGTGGGAGAAAGAGTTGGGCAAAAAAATCAAGGTATTT
CALWEKELGKKIKVF
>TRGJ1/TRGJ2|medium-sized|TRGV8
TGTGCCACCTGGGATAGGCCTCATTATAAGAAACTCTTT
CATWDRPHYKKLF
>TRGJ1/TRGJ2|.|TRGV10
TGTGCTGCGTGGGATTATTTTAGCTGGAAACTCTTT
CAAWDYFSWKLF
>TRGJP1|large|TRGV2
TGTGCCACCTGGGACGGGTGGGGTTGGTTCAAGATATTT
CATWDGWGWFKIF
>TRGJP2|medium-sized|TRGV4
TGTGCCACCGAGGGTTATTGGATCAAGACGTTT
CATEGYWIKTF
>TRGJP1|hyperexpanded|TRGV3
TGTGCCACCTGGGACAGGCCTACCACTGGTTGGTTCAAGATATTT
CATWDRPTTGWFKIF
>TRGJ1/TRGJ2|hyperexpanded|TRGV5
TGTGCCACCTGGGACAGGCGGCCTTATAAGAAACTCTTT
CATWDRRPYKKLF
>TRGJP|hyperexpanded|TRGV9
TGTGCCTTGTGGGAGGTGCAGGAGTTGGGCAAAAAAATCAAGGTATTT
CALWEVQELGKKIKVF
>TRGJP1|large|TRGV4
TGTGCCACCTGGGACGGCACTGGTTGGTTCAAGATATTT
CATWDGTGWFKIF
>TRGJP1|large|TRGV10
TGTGCTGCGTGGGATTCCCGTTGGTTCAAGATATTT
CAAWDSRWFKIF
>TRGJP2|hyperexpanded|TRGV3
TGTGCCACCTGGGACGCTGGGATCAAGACGTTT
CATWDAGIKTF
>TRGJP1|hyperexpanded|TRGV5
TGTGCCACCTGGGACAGGCCTGGTTGGTTCAAGATATTT
CATWDRPGWFKIF
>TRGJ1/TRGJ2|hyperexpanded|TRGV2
TGTGCCACCTGGGACGGGCATCAGAAACTCTTT
CATWDGHQKLF
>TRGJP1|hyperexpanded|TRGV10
TGTGCTGCGACCACTGGTTGGTTCAAGATATTT
CAATTGWFKIF
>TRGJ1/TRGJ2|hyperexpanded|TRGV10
TGTGCTGCGTGGGCGGAATCGAATTATTATAAGAAACTCTTT
CAAWAESNYYKKLF
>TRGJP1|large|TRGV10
TGTGCTGCGTGGGATTATAACCCTTATACCACTGGTTGGTTCAAGATATTT
CAAWDYNPYTTGWFKIF